The clone carrying this TCR beta chain has only a few counts. The target antigen is unknown. The source of the sample is a study of identical twins. Study conclusions and caveats: Conclusions leaned on cross-sectional statistical analysis and did not track the same donors over time. Abundant beta clonotypes from cord blood bore fewer insertions; memory repertoires lacked this pattern.

The germline V gene has CDR1 SGHVS and CDR2 FQNEAQ. The V segment lost 5 bases and the J segment 0 bases; nucleotides outside the gene matches: 2. This CDR3 has 15 amino acids. TCRdb processed the 5' RACE reads anew with MiXCR; each CDR3 protein has one entry. The sample lists under 300,000 distinct CDR3 sequences; more than 9.5% were seen once. These sequences were also reported in another study, on yellow fever vaccine responses in identical twins.

The clonotype originates from a woman aged 18 to 35 in good health. The specimen sequenced was memory (CD45RO+) T cells sorted from blood. This sequence joins TRBV7-8 and TRBJ2-1; 9 bases are shared with TRBD2. CDR3 in DNA: TGTGCCAGCAGCATTAGCGGGAGCTCCTACAATGAGCAGTTCTTC. Its translation: CASSISGSSYNEQFF.